The clone carrying this T cell receptor beta chain showed up just a few times. Its specificity is not known. The CDR3 loop spans 18 amino acids. Trimming pared 3 bases from V and 1 base from J, leaving 23 bases between. The germline CDR1 and CDR2 sequences are SGHRS and YFSETQ. UMIs and sample barcodes were carried by the TCR alpha and TCR beta cDNA libraries that 5'RACE produced using constant-segment primers. TCRdb ran MiXCR on the 5' RACE reads and lists one entry per CDR3 protein. The profile shows around 420,000 distinct CDR3 sequences, roughly 26% of them singletons. The data derive from a study of T-cell memory formation after mild COVID-19. Overall study results and limits: In second-wave clones peaking day 37, SARS-CoV-2 specificity remained unconfirmed. Pre-infection memory carried some responding clones, suggesting that cross-reactive memory joined. There was a balanced CD4/CD8 profile in clones contracting day 15 to 85, and later expanders leaned CD4+.

This TCR was recovered from an adult woman who had mild COVID-19 (a few samples of this study predate the infection). Cell type and time point are not known. The chain links TRBV5-1 to TRBJ2-7; D uncertain. Sequenced material: PBMCs or a T cell subset sorted from them (not recorded which). The CDR3 is CASSYQLPSAGISYEQYF. Here the CDR3 DNA reads TGCGCCAGCAGCTACCAATTACCCTCGGCCGGTATATCCTACGAGCAGTACTTC.